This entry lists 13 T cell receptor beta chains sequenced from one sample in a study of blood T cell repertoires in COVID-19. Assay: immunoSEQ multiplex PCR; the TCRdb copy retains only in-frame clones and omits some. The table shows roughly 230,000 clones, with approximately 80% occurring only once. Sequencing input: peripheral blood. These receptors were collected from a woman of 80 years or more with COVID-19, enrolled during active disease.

CDR3 loop: CASRGHGGSPLHF. The CDR3 DNA sequence: TGTGCCAGCAGGGGACATGGGGGTTCACCCCTCCACTTT. This rearrangement joins TRBV2 to TRBJ1-6, with D possibly TRBD1 on 6 matching bases. V shed 6 bases and J shed 9 bases, with 12 bases lying between them. Germline CDR1 SNHLY, CDR2 FYNNEI. The CDR3 consists of 13 residues.

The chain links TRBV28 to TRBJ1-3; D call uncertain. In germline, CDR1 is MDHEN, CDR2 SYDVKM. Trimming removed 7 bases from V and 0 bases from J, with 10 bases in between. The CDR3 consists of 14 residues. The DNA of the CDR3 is TGTGCCAGCAACACCCCAAGCTCTGGAAACACCATATATTTT. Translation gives CASNTPSSGNTIYF.

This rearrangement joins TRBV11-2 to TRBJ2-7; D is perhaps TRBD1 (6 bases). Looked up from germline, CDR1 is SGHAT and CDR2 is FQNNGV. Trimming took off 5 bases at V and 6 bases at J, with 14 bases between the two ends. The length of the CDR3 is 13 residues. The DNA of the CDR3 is TGTGCCAGCAGCATTCTACAGGGAAGCGAGCAGTACTTC. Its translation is CASSILQGSEQYF.

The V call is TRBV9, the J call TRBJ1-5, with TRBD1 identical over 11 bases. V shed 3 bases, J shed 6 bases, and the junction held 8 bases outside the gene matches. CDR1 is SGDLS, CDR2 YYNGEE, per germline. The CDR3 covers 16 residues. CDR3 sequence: CASSESPGQGGQPQHF. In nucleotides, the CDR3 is TGTGCCAGCAGCGAAAGCCCGGGACAGGGGGGTCAGCCCCAGCATTTT.

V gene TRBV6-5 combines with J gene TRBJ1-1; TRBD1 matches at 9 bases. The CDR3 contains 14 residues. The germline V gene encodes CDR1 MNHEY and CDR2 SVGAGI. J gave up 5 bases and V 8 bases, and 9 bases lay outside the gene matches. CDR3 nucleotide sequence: TGTGCCAGCTACCCCGGGACAGGGAAAACTGAAGCTTTCTTT. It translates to CASYPGTGKTEAFF.

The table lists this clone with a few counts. The CDR3 spells CASSRQGDMNTEAFF. The CDR3, as DNA: TGCGCCAGCAGCCGACAGGGGGACATGAACACTGAAGCTTTCTTT. The chain combines TRBV5-1 with TRBJ1-1, with 9 nucleotides matching TRBD1. In germline, CDR1 is SGHRS, CDR2 YFSETQ. Unmatched junction bases numbered 4, after V lost 4 bases and J lost 0 bases. The CDR3 contains 15 residues. Based on the CDR3 plus reference TRBV5-1 and TRBJ1-1, the full variable domain is KAGVTQTPRYLIKTRGQQVTLSCSPISGHRSVSWYQQTPGQGLQFLFEYFSETQRNKGNFPGRFSGRQFSNSRSEMNVSTLELGDSALYLCASSRQGDMNTEAFFGQGTRLTVV.

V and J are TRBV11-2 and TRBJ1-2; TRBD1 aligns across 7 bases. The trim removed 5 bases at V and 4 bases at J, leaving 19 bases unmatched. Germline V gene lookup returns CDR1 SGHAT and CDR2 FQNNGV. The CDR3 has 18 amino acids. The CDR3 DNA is TGTGCCAGCAGCCTACTCCATCTAGACAGGGATCCTAGCTATGGCTACACCTTC. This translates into CASSLLHLDRDPSYGYTF.

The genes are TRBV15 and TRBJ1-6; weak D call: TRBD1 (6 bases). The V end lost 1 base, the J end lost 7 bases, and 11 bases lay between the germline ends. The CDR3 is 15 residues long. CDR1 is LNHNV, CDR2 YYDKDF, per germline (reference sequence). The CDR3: CATSRGEGENSPLHF. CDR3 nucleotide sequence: TGTGCCACCAGCAGAGGGGAGGGGGAGAATTCACCCCTCCACTTT.

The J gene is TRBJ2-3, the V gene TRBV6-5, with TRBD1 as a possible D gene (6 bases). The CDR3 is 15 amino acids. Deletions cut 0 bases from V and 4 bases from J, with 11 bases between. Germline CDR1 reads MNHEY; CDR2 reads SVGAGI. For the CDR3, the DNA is TGTGCCAGCAGTTACTCACAGGGAATTCCAGATACGCAGTATTTT. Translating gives CASSYSQGIPDTQYF.

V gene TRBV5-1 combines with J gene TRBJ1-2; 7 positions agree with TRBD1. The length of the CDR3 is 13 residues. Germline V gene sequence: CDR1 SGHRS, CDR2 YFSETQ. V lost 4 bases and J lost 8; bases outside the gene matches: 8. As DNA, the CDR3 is TGCGCCAGCAGCAATGGACAGGCCCCCGGCTACACCTTC. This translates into CASSNGQAPGYTF.

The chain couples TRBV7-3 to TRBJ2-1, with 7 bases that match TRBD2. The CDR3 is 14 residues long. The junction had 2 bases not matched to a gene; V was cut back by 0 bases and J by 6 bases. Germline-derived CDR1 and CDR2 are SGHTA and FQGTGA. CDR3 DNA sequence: TGTGCCAGCAGCTTAACGGCTAGCGGCAATGAGCAGTTCTTC. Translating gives CASSLTASGNEQFF.

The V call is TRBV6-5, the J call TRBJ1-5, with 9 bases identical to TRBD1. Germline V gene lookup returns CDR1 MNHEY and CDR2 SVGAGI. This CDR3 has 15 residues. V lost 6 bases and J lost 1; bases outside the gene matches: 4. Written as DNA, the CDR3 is TGTGCCAGCAGCTCCGGGACAGGGAGCAATCAGCCCCAGCATTTT. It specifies CASSSGTGSNQPQHF.

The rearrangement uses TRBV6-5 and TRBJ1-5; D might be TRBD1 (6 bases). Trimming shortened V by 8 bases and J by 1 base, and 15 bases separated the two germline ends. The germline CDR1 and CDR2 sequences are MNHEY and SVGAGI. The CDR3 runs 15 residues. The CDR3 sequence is CASRNRGSSNQPQHF. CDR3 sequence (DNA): TGTGCCAGCCGTAATAGGGGGAGCAGCAATCAGCCCCAGCATTTT.